These 8 T cell receptor beta chains originate from one sample sequenced in a study of shared clonotypes between healthy human individuals. The protocol was immunoSEQ multiplex PCR, while the TCRdb copy is restricted to in-frame clones and leaves out a portion. The data contain 2.3 million or so clones, over 90% of them seen just once; the ten biggest clones take up approximately 0.4%. The sequenced sample was naive CD4+ T cells from PBMCs. Noted subset: CD45RA+ positively selected. The receptors originated from a young man in good health. Some clones in this sample may be carry-over from other donors' samples.

The chain carries TRBV19 and TRBJ2-7; TRBD1 matches at 9 bases. Germline values: CDR1 LNHDA, CDR2 SQIVND (reference sequence). The trim removed 4 bases at V and 7 bases at J, leaving 14 bases unmatched. CDR3 length equals 16 residues. CDR3 region: CASSRATGGGLGEQYF. CDR3 nucleotide sequence: TGTGCCAGTAGTAGGGCAACAGGGGGCGGCTTAGGAGAGCAGTACTTC.

With regard to this clone: Other DNA sequences in this sample translate to the same CDR3. The CDR3 nucleotides are TGCAGCGTTGACAGGGCCGACACTGAAGCTTTCTTT. Translating gives CSVDRADTEAFF. The chain recombines TRBV29-1 with TRBJ1-1, with a tentative D call TRBD1 (5 bases). The germline gives CDR1 SQVTM, CDR2 ANQGSEA. The CDR3 spans 12 residues. V was trimmed by 3 bases and J by 3 bases, leaving 8 bases between them.

The V gene is TRBV6-4, the J gene TRBJ2-7, with D perhaps matching TRBD2 (5 bases). CDR1 and CDR2 from the germline V gene are MRHNA and SNTAGT. CDR3 length: 13 residues. V lost 0 bases, J lost 5 bases, and 8 bases lay in between. The CDR3, as DNA: TGTGCCAGCAGTGACTCGAGAGGGAACGAGCAGTACTTC. Protein sequence: CASSDSRGNEQYF.

V is TRBV28 and J is TRBJ1-3; 7 bases are shared with TRBD1. The junction had 3 bases not matched to a gene; V was cut back by 0 bases and J by 7 bases. The CDR3 covers 14 residues. The germline V gene has CDR1 MDHEN and CDR2 SYDVKM. The CDR3 region is CASSLWAGGNTIYF. CDR3 DNA: TGTGCCAGCAGTTTATGGGCAGGGGGGAACACCATATATTTT. The whole variable domain, remainder taken from reference TRBV28 and TRBJ1-3, is DVKVTQSSRYLVKRTGEKVFLECVQDMDHENMFWYRQDPGLGLRLIYFSYDVKMKEKGDIPEGYSVSREKKERFSLILESASTNQTSMYLCASSLWAGGNTIYFGEGSWLTVV.

A word on this clone: Other nucleotide sequences from this sample produce the same CDR3. The chain combines TRBV28 with TRBJ1-5, with D possibly matching TRBD1 (6 bases). V shed 6 bases and J shed 6 bases, with 9 bases lying between them. Germline loops: CDR1 MDHEN, CDR2 SYDVKM. The CDR3 contains 12 residues. The DNA of the CDR3 is TGTGCCAGCAGACAGGGAGCTCAGCCCCAGCATTTT. Its protein product is CASRQGAQPQHF.

This chain links TRBV10-1 with TRBJ2-3; 12 bases map to TRBD2. The CDR3 runs to 16 residues. Germline V gives CDR1 WNHNN, CDR2 SYGVQD (reference sequence). V shed 6 bases and J 8 bases; nucleotides not matched to a gene: 12. The CDR3 spells CASSLTSGSPKPTQYF. Here the CDR3 DNA reads TGCGCCAGCAGCCTGACTAGCGGGAGCCCTAAACCTACGCAGTATTTT.

The chain uses TRBV5-1 and TRBJ2-3; 8 bases line up with TRBD2. Germline CDR1 reads SGHRS; CDR2 reads YFSETQ. The CDR3 has 14 residues. Losses at the gene ends were 2 bases for V and 3 bases for J; bases not matched to a gene: 2. This CDR3 is CASSLLAATDTQYF. The CDR3 nucleotides read TGCGCCAGCAGCTTACTAGCGGCTACAGATACGCAGTATTTT.

The genes are TRBV6-1 and TRBJ2-7, with D perhaps matching TRBD1 (5 bases). CDR3 length: 13 amino acids. Per germline, CDR1 MNHNS and CDR2 SASEGT. The V end was cut by 6 bases, the J end by 3 bases, with 12 bases between. CDR3 sequence reads: CASRQGLYYEQYF. In DNA, the CDR3 is TGTGCCAGCAGGCAGGGTCTCTACTACGAGCAGTACTTC.